This T cell receptor beta chain was recorded in a study of T cells after yellow fever vaccination. Study-level points and caveats: CD4 and CD8 compartments shared a small share of clonotypes, likely from convergent recombination. Subsequent to the booster, the majority of primary-vaccination clones reappeared (under 98% CD4, about 90% CD8).

A word on this clonotype: Its antigen remains unknown.

TCRdb analysed the 5' RACE reads with MiXCR anew, one entry per CDR3 protein. This repertoire shows 250,000 to 300,000 distinct CDR3 sequences, over 10% found once; its top ten account for roughly 0.5%. The V gene lost 2 bases and the J gene lost 4 bases, with 12 bases spanning the gap. The CDR3 loop spans 15 amino acids. Germline CDR1 and CDR2: SGHRS and YFSETQ. The V call is TRBV5-1, the J call TRBJ2-2; D remains unclear. This TCR came from a man between 25 and 39 years old who received the YFV17D yellow fever vaccine. The source was CD4+ T cells sorted from PBMCs, collected 45 days after the yellow fever booster vaccination. In DNA form, the CDR3 reads TGCGCCAGCAGCTTCAGGAAAGGAGCCACCGGGGAGCTGTTTTTT. Translated: CASSFRKGATGELFF.